The 26 T cell receptor beta chains below come from one sample, sequenced in a study of OX40 agonist ivuxolimab in advanced cancers. Library creation used the immunoSEQ multiplex PCR assay. Imported from immuneACCESS, the table was reduced by TCRdb to in-frame sequences with V and J called. These copies leave out some clones; in studies compared against another copy, an unresolved V gene accounts for under half, and the cause of the remainder is not known. The sample has roughly 70,000 clones on record, 86% of them singletons. About 6.9% of the sample is in the top ten clones. Sequences were derived from CD4+ or CD8+ T cells sorted from blood, sampled in a trial of the OX40 agonist ivuxolimab. Receptors originate from an adult with an advanced solid tumor such as melanoma, head and neck, liver or kidney cancer.

The V gene is TRBV7-2, the J gene TRBJ2-3; TRBD1 agrees at 8 bases. Germline-derived CDR1 and CDR2 are SGHTA and FQGNSA. The CDR3 spans 15 residues. Trimming took 4 bases from V and 3 from J; bases not matched to a gene: 6. CDR3 amino acids: CASSSGHRGTDTQYF. For the CDR3, the DNA is TGTGCCAGCAGCTCCGGACACAGGGGGACAGATACGCAGTATTTT.

This chain connects TRBV27 to TRBJ2-1; D is uncertain. The CDR3 contains 14 residues. Germline CDR1 reads MNHEY; CDR2 reads SMNVEV (reference sequence). V lost 0 bases, J lost 8 bases, and 11 bases lay in between. This chain's CDR3 is CASSLSSSLDEQFF. CDR3 bases: TGTGCCAGCAGTTTATCATCTTCCCTGGATGAGCAGTTCTTC.

This clone showed up just a few times. The V and J genes are TRBV6-6 and TRBJ1-5, with TRBD1 matching over 7 bases. The CDR3 length is 16 residues. Germline CDR1 is MNHNY and CDR2 is SVGAGI (reference sequence). Unmatched junction bases numbered 10, after V lost 7 bases and J lost 1 base. For the CDR3, the DNA is TGTGCCAGCACAGAATCGGACAGGCGGAGCAATCAGCCCCAGCATTTT. This gives the protein CASTESDRRSNQPQHF.

The chain carries TRBV4-1 and TRBJ2-5; no clear D. Germline CDR1 and CDR2: MGHRA and YSYEKL. This CDR3 has 15 amino acids. V was clipped by 0 bases and J by 4 bases, with 12 bases between them. CDR3: CASSQEPGPAETQYF. CDR3 nucleotide sequence: TGCGCCAGCAGCCAAGAACCAGGACCCGCAGAGACCCAGTACTTC.

The chain employs TRBV7-9 and TRBJ2-3; weak D call: TRBD2 (5 bases). CDR3 length: 12 amino acids. V lost 6 bases, J lost 1 base, and 5 bases lay in between. CDR1 and CDR2 from the germline V gene are SEHNR and FQNEAQ (reference sequence). The CDR3 bases are TGTGCCAGCAGAGCGGGCACAGATACGCAGTATTTT. It encodes CASRAGTDTQYF.

V usage is TRBV2 and J usage is TRBJ2-5; D might be TRBD2 (6 bases). Trimming pared 4 bases from V and 7 bases from J, leaving 13 bases between. This CDR3 has 13 residues. Per the germline V gene, CDR1 is SNHLY and CDR2 is FYNNEI. Here the CDR3 reads CASSAREAVTQYF. In DNA form, the CDR3 reads TGTGCCAGCAGTGCCAGGGAGGCCGTGACCCAGTACTTC.

The J gene is TRBJ2-7, the V gene TRBV5-1; 9 bases align to TRBD1. Per the germline V gene, CDR1 is SGHRS and CDR2 is YFSETQ. CDR3 length: 14 amino acids. Trimming cost V 2 bases and J 4 bases; bases outside gene matches: 4. The CDR3 nucleotides read TGCGCCAGCAGCTTCACAGGGGGCGGGTACGAGCAGTACTTC. It yields the protein CASSFTGGGYEQYF.

The chain couples TRBV6-4 to TRBJ2-1, with D uncertain. The V gene lost 2 bases and the J gene lost 4 bases, with 6 bases spanning the gap. This CDR3 is 13 amino acids long. Germline loops: CDR1 MRHNA, CDR2 SNTAGT. CDR3 bases: TGTGCCAGCAGTGACAGCCCATACAATGAGCAGTTCTTC. It encodes CASSDSPYNEQFF.

This rearrangement joins TRBV6-5 to TRBJ1-1; unclear D gene. CDR3 length: 13 amino acids. With 2 bases removed from V and 4 bases from J, the gap between germline ends came to 8 bases. Germline CDR1 is MNHEY and CDR2 is SVGAGI. DNA of the CDR3: TGTGCCAGCAGTTACGACTTTGGCACTGAAGCTTTCTTT. Residues: CASSYDFGTEAFF.

V usage is TRBV27 and J usage is TRBJ2-1, with D uncertain. Trimming took off 2 bases at V and 4 bases at J, with 9 bases between the two ends. The CDR3 loop spans 14 amino acids. Germline V lookup: CDR1 MNHEY, CDR2 SMNVEV (reference sequence). The CDR3 DNA reads as TGTGCCAGCAGTTTACAAGACCAATACAATGAGCAGTTCTTC. Translation: CASSLQDQYNEQFF.

The chain joins TRBV14 to TRBJ2-1; D not certain. This CDR3 contains 14 residues. Germline V gene lookup returns CDR1 SGHDN and CDR2 FVKESK. V lost 4 bases to trimming and J lost 1 base, with 8 bases between them. As DNA, the CDR3 is TGTGCCAGCAGCCGAGTTGGATCCTACAATGAGCAGTTCTTC. Translation gives CASSRVGSYNEQFF.

The chain joins TRBV6-1 to TRBJ1-1, with D tentatively TRBD1 (5 bases). The germline V gene encodes CDR1 MNHNS and CDR2 SASEGT. The CDR3 covers 13 residues. V was trimmed by 6 bases and J by 10 bases, leaving 18 bases between them. Here the CDR3 reads CASRAGGASGAFF. The CDR3 DNA is TGTGCCAGCAGGGCCGGTGGGGCATCCGGAGCTTTCTTT.

This chain connects TRBV30 to TRBJ2-5; tentative D call: TRBD2 (5 bases). The CDR3 runs 12 residues. Germline CDR1 GTSNPN, CDR2 SVGIG (reference sequence). Trimming took 3 bases from V and 5 from J, leaving 10 bases between them. CDR3 region: CAWSRGRETQYF. DNA for the CDR3: TGTGCCTGGAGCAGAGGGCGGGAGACCCAGTACTTC.

The rearrangement links TRBV2 to TRBJ1-2, with unresolved D. The CDR3 is 13 amino acids. V dropped 2 bases and J dropped 8 bases, with 12 bases sitting between them. CDR1 SNHLY and CDR2 FYNNEI come from the germline V gene. CDR3 in amino acids: CASSENSVGGYTF. Here the CDR3 DNA reads TGTGCCAGCAGTGAAAATTCAGTCGGCGGCTACACCTTC.

This clone came up a few times. This CDR3 is CASSLAGDEQFF. CDR3 DNA: TGCGCCAGCAGCTTGGCAGGGGACGAGCAGTTCTTC. The rearrangement links TRBV5-1 to TRBJ2-1, with TRBD1 as a possible D gene (6 bases). In germline, CDR1 is SGHRS, CDR2 YFSETQ. The CDR3 length is 12 residues. V lost 0 bases and J lost 10, with 8 bases in between.

The rearrangement links TRBV7-3 to TRBJ1-1; maybe TRBD1 (6 bases). The CDR3 covers 13 residues. The germline gives CDR1 SGHTA, CDR2 FQGTGA. Trimming took 2 bases from V and 7 from J, leaving 11 bases between them. The CDR3 here is CASSLQQDSEAFF. The CDR3 coding sequence is TGTGCCAGCAGCTTACAGCAGGACAGTGAAGCTTTCTTT.

This chain uses TRBV5-1 with TRBJ2-3; no reliable D call. This CDR3 spans 14 amino acids. V was clipped by 1 base and J by 4 bases, with 10 bases between them. CDR1 is SGHRS, CDR2 YFSETQ, per germline. CDR3 sequence reads: CASSLTDRSDTQYF. CDR3 DNA sequence: TGCGCCAGCAGCTTGACGGACCGGTCAGATACGCAGTATTTT.

The chain carries TRBV6-1 and TRBJ2-7, with 9 bases that match TRBD1. Germline V gives CDR1 MNHNS, CDR2 SASEGT. Trimming took 1 base from V and 2 from J; bases not matched to a gene: 6. The length of the CDR3 is 16 residues. The CDR3 DNA is TGTGCCAGCAGTGAAGTAGAAGGGACAGGGACCTACGAGCAGTACTTC. Encoded protein: CASSEVEGTGTYEQYF.

This chain connects TRBV9 to TRBJ1-1, with no clear D. V was trimmed by 1 base and J by 1 base, leaving 5 bases between them. This CDR3 contains 13 residues. In germline, CDR1 is SGDLS, CDR2 YYNGEE. This CDR3 is CASSVRSNTEAFF. CDR3 DNA sequence: TGTGCCAGCAGCGTACGCTCGAACACTGAAGCTTTCTTT.

This clone showed up just a few times. This chain connects TRBV2 to TRBJ2-1; 11 nucleotides line up with TRBD2. The length of the CDR3 is 16 residues. Germline V lookup: CDR1 SNHLY, CDR2 FYNNEI. Losses at the gene ends were 2 bases for V and 4 bases for J; bases not matched to a gene: 4. The CDR3 sequence is CASSEWTSGLYNEQFF. CDR3 in DNA: TGTGCCAGCAGTGAATGGACTAGCGGGCTTTACAATGAGCAGTTCTTC.

This chain joins TRBV10-3 and TRBJ1-1, with 8 nucleotides matching TRBD1. The CDR3 has 14 residues. Trimming took 5 bases from V and 7 from J; bases not matched to a gene: 9. Germline-derived CDR1 and CDR2 are ENHRY and SYGVKD. The DNA for the CDR3 is TGTGCCATCAGTAAAGGACAGGGTAGATATGAAGCTTTCTTT. Its protein product is CAISKGQGRYEAFF.

This clone turned up a few times. The CDR3: CASSLAKAGNQPQHF. CDR3 nucleotide sequence: TGTGCCAGCAGCTTAGCAAAGGCAGGGAATCAGCCCCAGCATTTT. This chain links TRBV7-2 with TRBJ1-5, with D possibly being TRBD1 (5 bases). Germline V gene data show CDR1 as SGHTA and CDR2 as FQGNSA. CDR3 length equals 15 residues. Trimming took 0 bases from V and 4 from J, leaving 10 bases between them.

V usage is TRBV6-5 and J usage is TRBJ1-2; perhaps TRBD1 as D (6 bases). This CDR3 comprises 16 residues. The germline V gene has CDR1 MNHEY and CDR2 SVGAGI. The V end was cut by 0 bases, the J end by 3 bases, with 14 bases between. The CDR3 protein is CASSYSGARGDYGYTF. CDR3 sequence (DNA): TGTGCCAGCAGTTACTCCGGTGCCAGGGGCGACTATGGCTACACCTTC.

The gene calls are TRBV25-1 and TRBJ1-3; no reliable D call. Germline V lookup: CDR1 MGHDK, CDR2 SYGVNS. V lost 8 bases, J lost 9 bases, and 23 bases lay in between. This CDR3 has 15 amino acids. CDR3 amino acids: CASEPRSTTWGTIYF. CDR3 coding DNA: TGTGCCAGCGAACCCAGGAGCACCACGTGGGGCACCATATATTTT. The variable domain in full, completed from reference TRBV25-1 and TRBJ1-3, reads EADIYQTPRYLVIGTGKKITLECSQTMGHDKMYWYQQDPGMELHLIHYSYGVNSTEKGDLSSESTVSRIRTEHFPLTLESARPSHTSQYLCASEPRSTTWGTIYFGEGSWLTVV.

This chain joins TRBV29-1 and TRBJ1-5; TRBD1 agrees at 9 bases. The CDR3 covers 13 residues. CDR1 is SQVTM, CDR2 ANQGSEA, per germline. Losses at the gene ends were 4 bases for V and 4 bases for J; bases not matched to a gene: 2. The CDR3: CSVADRGNQPQHF. DNA for the CDR3: TGCAGCGTTGCCGACAGGGGGAATCAGCCCCAGCATTTT.

The chain is built from TRBV27 and TRBJ1-5; tentatively, D is TRBD1 (6 bases). The CDR3 has 15 amino acids. CDR1 is MNHEY, CDR2 SMNVEV, per germline (reference sequence). V dropped 4 bases and J dropped 3 bases, with 13 bases sitting between them. The CDR3 sequence: CASSSNTGFNQPQHF. The CDR3 DNA reads as TGTGCCAGCAGTTCTAATACAGGGTTCAATCAGCCCCAGCATTTT.